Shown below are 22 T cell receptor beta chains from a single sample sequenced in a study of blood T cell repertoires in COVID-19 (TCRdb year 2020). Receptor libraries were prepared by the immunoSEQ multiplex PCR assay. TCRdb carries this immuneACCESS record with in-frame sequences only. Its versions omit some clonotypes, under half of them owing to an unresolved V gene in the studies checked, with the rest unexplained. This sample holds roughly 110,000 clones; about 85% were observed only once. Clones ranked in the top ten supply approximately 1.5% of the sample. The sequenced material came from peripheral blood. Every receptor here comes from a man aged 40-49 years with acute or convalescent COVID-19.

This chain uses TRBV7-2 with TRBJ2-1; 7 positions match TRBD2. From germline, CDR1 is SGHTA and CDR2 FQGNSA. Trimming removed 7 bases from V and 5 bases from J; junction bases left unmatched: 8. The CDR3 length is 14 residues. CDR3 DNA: TGTGCCAGCACCCTCAGCGGGACCCACAATGAGCAGTTCTTC. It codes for CASTLSGTHNEQFF.

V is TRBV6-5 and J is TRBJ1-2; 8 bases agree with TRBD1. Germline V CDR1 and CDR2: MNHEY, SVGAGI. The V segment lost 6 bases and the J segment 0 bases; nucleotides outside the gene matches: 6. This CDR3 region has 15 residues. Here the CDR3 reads CASSTGGIANYGYTF. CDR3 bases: TGTGCCAGCAGCACAGGGGGGATAGCTAACTATGGCTACACCTTC.

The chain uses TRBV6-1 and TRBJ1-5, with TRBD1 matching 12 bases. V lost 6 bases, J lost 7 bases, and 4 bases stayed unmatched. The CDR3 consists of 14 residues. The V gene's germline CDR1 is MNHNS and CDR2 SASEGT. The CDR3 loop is CASSIGTGGQPQHF. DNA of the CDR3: TGTGCCAGCAGCATCGGGACAGGGGGCCAGCCCCAGCATTTT.

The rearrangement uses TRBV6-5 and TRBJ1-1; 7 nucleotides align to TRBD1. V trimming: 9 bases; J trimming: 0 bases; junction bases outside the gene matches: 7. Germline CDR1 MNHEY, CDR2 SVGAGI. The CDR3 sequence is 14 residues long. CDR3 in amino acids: CARPQGDLNTEAFF. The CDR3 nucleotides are TGTGCCAGACCGCAGGGGGATTTGAACACTGAAGCTTTCTTT.

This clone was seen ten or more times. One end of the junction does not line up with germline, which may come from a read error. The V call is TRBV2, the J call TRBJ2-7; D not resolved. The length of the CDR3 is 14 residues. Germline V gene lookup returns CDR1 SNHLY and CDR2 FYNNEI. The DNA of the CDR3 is TGTGCCAGCAATGAAGGCGGTAGCTCCTACGAGCAGTACTTC. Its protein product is CASNEGGSSYEQYF.

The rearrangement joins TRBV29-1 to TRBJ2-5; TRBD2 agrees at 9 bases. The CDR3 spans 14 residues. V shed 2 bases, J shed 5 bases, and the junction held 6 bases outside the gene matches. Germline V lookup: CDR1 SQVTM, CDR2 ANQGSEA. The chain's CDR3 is CSVERSGGTETQYF. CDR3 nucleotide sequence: TGCAGCGTTGAACGGAGCGGGGGGACGGAGACCCAGTACTTC.

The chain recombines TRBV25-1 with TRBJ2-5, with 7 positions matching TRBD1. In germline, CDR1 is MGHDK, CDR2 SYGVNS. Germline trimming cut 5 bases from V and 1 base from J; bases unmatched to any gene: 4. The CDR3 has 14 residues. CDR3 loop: CASSSRQGQETQYF. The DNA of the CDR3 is TGTGCCAGCAGTAGCCGACAGGGCCAAGAGACCCAGTACTTC.

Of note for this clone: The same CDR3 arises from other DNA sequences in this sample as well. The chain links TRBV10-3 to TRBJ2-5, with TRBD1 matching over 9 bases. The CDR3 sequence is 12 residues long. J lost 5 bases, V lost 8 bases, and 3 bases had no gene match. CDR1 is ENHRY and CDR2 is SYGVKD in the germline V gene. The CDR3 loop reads CAIGGTGETQYF. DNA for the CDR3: TGTGCCATCGGGGGGACAGGGGAGACCCAGTACTTC.

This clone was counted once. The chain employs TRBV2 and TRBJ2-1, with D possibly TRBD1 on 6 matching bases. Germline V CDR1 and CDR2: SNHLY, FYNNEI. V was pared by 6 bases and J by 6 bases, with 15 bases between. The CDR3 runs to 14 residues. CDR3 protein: CASRVGTSINEQFF. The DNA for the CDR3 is TGTGCCAGCAGAGTCGGGACATCAATCAATGAGCAGTTCTTC.

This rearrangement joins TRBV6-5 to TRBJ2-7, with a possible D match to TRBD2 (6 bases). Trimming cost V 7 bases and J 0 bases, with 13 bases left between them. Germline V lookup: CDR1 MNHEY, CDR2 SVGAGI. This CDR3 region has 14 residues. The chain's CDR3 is CASTRLESSYEQYF. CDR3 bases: TGTGCCAGCACTCGACTAGAGAGCTCCTACGAGCAGTACTTC.

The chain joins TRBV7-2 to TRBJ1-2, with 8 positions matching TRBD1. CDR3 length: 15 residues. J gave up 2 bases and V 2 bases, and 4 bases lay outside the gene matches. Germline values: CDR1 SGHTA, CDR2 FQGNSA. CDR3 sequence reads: CASSLMDRANYGYTF. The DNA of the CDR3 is TGTGCCAGCAGCTTAATGGACAGGGCGAACTATGGCTACACCTTC.

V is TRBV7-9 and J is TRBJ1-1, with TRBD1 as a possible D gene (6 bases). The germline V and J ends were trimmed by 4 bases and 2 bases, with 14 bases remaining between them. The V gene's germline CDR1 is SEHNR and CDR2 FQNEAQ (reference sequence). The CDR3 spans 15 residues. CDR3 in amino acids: CASSYTGTPNTEAFF. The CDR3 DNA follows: TGTGCCAGCAGCTATACCGGGACACCAAACACTGAAGCTTTCTTT.

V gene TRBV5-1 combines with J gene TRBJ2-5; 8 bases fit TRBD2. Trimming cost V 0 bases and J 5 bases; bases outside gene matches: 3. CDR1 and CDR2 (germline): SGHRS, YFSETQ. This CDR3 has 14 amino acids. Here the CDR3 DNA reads TGCGCCAGCAGCTTGGGGACTAGCTTGGAGACCCAGTACTTC. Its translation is CASSLGTSLETQYF.

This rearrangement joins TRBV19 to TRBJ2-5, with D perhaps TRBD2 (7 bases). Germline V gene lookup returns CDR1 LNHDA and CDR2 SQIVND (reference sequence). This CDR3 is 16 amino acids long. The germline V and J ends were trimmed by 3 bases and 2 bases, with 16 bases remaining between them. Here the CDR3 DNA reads TGTGCCAGTAGTATCGGGGGGCTTGGGCGACAAGAGACCCAGTACTTC. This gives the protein CASSIGGLGRQETQYF.

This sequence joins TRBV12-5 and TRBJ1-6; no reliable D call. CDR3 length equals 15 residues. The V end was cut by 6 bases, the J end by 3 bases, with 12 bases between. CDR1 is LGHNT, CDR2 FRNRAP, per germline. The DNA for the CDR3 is TGTGCTAGTGGCCCCGGGGAGGGCTATAATTCACCCCTCCACTTT. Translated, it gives CASGPGEGYNSPLHF.

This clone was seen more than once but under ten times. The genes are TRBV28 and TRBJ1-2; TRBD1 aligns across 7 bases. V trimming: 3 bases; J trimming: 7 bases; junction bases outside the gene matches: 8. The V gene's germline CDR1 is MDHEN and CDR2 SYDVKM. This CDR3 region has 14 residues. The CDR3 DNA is TGTGCCAGCAGTTTTGTAGGGGGCGTGGGTGGCTACACCTTC. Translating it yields CASSFVGGVGGYTF.

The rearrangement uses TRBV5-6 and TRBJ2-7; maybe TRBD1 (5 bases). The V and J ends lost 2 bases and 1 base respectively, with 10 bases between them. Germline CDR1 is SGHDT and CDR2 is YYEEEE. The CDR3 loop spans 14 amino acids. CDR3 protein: CASSLNRRSYEQYF. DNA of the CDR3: TGTGCCAGCAGCTTAAACAGGCGATCCTACGAGCAGTACTTC. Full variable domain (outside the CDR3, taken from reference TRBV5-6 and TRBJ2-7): DAGVTQSPTHLIKTRGQQVTLRCSPKSGHDTVSWYQQALGQGPQFIFQYYEEEERQRGNFPDRFSGHQFPNYSSELNVNALLLGDSALYLCASSLNRRSYEQYFGPGTRLTVT.

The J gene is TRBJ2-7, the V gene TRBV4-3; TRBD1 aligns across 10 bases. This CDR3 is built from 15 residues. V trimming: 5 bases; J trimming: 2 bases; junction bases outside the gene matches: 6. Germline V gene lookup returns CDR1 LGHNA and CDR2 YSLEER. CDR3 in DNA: TGCGCCAGCAGCTTTGCGGGACAGGGGACCTACGAGCAGTACTTC. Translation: CASSFAGQGTYEQYF.

The CDR3 coding sequence is TGTGCCAGCAGCTTAGGCAGGGGAGGAAACACCATATATTTT. Its protein product is CASSLGRGGNTIYF. V and J are TRBV7-6 and TRBJ1-3; D is possibly TRBD1 (6 bases). This CDR3 is 14 amino acids long. V was pared by 1 base and J by 4 bases, with 8 bases between. The germline gives CDR1 SGHVS, CDR2 FNYEAQ.

The CDR3 DNA reads as TGTGCCAGCAGCCCACATCCCGGGACAGGGATTTACGAGCAGTACTTC. Amino acid sequence: CASSPHPGTGIYEQYF. The J gene is TRBJ2-7, the V gene TRBV7-3; 9 nucleotides agree with TRBD1. The V gene's germline CDR1 is SGHTA and CDR2 FQGTGA. CDR3 size: 16 residues. The ends lost 5 bases at V and 4 bases at J; junction bases unmatched: 12.

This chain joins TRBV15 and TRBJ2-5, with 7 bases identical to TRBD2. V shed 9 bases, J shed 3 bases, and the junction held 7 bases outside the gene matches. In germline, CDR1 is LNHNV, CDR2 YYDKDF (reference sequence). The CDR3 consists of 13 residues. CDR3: CATRTGGKETQYF. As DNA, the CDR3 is TGTGCCACTCGTACGGGGGGTAAAGAGACCCAGTACTTC.

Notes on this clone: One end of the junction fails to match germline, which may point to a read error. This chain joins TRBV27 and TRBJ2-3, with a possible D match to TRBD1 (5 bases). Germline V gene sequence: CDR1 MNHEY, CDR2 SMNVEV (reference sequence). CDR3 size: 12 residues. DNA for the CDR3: TGTGCCAGCAGTGCGGACAAGCCCTCGCAGTGTTTT. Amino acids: CASSADKPSQCF.